This paragraph reports one T cell receptor beta chain. Its specificity is unknown. As for time point: baseline, week 1 (first vaccination visit). Indicated treatment: pre-vaccination baseline after standard-of-care therapy. Donors' newly diagnosed IDH1-mutant WHO grade 3 or 4 astrocytomas lacked nuclear ATRX. The data originate from a study of a mutant IDH1 vaccine in newly diagnosed glioma. Study results and caveats: Changes in the top peripheral T cell clonotypes seemingly had no bearing on pseudoprogression.

J gave up 6 bases and V 5 bases, and 14 bases lay outside the gene matches. Germline values: CDR1 LNHNV, CDR2 YYDKDF (reference sequence). The CDR3 covers 17 residues. Profiled with immunoSEQ multiplex PCR; TCRdb holds only in-frame clones, not every one. Here the sample spans tens of thousands of clones, around 85% being singletons. The source is a man aged 25 to 40 with glioma. This chain joins TRBV15 and TRBJ1-5, with 9 nucleotides matching TRBD1. The sequencing used PBMCs, collected from a glioma patient treated with radiotherapy, temozolomide or both. CDR3 sequence reads: CATSLRLLGQGPQPQHF. CDR3 DNA sequence: TGTGCCACCAGCCTACGCCTGTTGGGACAGGGTCCTCAGCCCCAGCATTTT.